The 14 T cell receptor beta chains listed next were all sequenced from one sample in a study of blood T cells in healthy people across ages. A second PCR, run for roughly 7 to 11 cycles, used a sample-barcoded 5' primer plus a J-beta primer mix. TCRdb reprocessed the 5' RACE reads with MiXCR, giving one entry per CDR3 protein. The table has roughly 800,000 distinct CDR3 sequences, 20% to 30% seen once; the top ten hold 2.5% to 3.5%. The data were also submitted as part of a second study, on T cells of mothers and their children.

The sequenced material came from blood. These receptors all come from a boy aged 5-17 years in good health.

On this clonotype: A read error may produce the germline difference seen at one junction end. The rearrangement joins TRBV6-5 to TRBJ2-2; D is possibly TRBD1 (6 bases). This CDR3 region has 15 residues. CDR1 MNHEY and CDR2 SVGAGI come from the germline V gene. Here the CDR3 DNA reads TGTGCCAGTAGTTACTCATCAGGGGCCCCCGGGGAGCTGTTTTTT. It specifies CASSYSSGAPGELFF.

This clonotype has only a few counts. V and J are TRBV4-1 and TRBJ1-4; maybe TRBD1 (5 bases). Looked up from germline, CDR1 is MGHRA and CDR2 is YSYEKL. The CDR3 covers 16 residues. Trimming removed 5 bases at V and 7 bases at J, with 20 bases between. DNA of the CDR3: TGCGCCAGCAGCGCATATGCCGGGGGGGTTGGTGAAAAACTGTTTTTT. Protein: CASSAYAGGVGEKLFF.

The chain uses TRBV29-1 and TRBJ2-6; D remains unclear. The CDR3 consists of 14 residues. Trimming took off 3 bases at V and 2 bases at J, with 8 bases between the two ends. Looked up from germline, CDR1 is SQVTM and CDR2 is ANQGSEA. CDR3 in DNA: TGCAGCGTTGAGGACGGAGCTGGGGCCAACGTCCTGACTTTC. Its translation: CSVEDGAGANVLTF.

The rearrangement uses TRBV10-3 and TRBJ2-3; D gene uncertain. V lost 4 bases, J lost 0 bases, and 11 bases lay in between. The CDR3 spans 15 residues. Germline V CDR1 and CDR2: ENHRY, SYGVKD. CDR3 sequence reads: CAISGMGPSTDTQYF. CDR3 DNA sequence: TGTGCCATCAGTGGGATGGGTCCAAGCACAGATACGCAGTATTTT.

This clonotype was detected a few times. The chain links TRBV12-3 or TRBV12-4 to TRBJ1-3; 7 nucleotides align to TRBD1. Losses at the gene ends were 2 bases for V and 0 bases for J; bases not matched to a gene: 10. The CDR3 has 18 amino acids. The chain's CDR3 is CASSLMAWDSSSGNTIYF. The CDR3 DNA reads TGTGCCAGCAGTTTAATGGCATGGGACAGCAGCTCTGGAAACACCATATATTTT.

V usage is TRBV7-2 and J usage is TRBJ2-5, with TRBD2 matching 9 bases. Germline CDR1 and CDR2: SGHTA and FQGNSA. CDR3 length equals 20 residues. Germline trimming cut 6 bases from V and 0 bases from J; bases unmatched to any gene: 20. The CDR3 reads CASSRRVTAGGHPYQETQYF. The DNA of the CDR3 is TGTGCCAGCAGTCGGAGGGTAACAGCGGGGGGACACCCGTACCAAGAGACCCAGTACTTC.

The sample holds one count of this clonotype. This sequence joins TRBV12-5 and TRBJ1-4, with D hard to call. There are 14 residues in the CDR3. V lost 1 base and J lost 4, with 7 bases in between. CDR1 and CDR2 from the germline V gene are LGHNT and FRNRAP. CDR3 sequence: CASGLDQSNEKLFF. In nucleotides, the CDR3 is TGTGCTAGTGGTTTGGACCAGAGTAATGAAAAACTGTTTTTT.

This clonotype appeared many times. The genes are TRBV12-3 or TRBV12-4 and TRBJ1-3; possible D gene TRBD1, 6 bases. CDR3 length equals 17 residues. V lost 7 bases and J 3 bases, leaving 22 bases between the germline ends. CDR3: CASTKTWGALSGNTIYF. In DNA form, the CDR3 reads TGTGCCAGCACCAAGACGTGGGGGGCATTAAGTGGAAACACCATATATTTT.

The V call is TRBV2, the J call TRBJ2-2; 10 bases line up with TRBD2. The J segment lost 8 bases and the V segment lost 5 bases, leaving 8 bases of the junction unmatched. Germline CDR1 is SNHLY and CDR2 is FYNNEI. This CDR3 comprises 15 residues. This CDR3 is CASSPLLAGTGELFF. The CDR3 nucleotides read TGTGCCAGCAGTCCCCTACTAGCGGGGACTGGGGAGCTGTTTTTT.

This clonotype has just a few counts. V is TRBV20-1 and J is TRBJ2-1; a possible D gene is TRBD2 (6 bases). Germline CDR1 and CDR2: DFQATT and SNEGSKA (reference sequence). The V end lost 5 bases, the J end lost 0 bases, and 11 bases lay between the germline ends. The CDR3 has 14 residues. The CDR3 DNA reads TGCAGTGCTGGCCGGGGGAGCTCCTACAATGAGCAGTTCTTC. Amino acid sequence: CSAGRGSSYNEQFF.

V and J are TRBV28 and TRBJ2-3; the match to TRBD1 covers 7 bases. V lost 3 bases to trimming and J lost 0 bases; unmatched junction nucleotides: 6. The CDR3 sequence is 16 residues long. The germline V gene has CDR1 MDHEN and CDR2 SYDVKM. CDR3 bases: TGTGCCAGCAGTTTCAAAGGGGGCGCGAGCACAGATACGCAGTATTTT. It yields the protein CASSFKGGASTDTQYF.

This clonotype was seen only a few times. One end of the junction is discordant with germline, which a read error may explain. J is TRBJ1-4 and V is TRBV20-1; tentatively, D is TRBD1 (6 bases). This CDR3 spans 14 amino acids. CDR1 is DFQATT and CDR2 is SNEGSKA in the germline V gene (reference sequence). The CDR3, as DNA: TGCAGTGCTATAAGGGGGGCGCTTGATGAAAAGCTGTTTTTT. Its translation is CSAIRGALDEKLFF.

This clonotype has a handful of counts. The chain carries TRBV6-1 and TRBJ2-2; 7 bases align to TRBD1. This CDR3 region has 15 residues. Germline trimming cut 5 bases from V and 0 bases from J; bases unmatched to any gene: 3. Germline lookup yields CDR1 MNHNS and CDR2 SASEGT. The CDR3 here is CASSTGTANTGELFF. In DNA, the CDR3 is TGTGCCAGCAGTACCGGGACAGCGAACACCGGGGAGCTGTTTTTT.

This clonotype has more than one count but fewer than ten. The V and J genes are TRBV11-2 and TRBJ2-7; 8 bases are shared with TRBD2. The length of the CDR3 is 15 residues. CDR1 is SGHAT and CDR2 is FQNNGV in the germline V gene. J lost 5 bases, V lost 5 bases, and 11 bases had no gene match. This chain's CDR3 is CASSTPRGAGDEQYF. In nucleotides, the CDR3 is TGTGCCAGCAGCACCCCCCGGGGAGCGGGGGACGAGCAGTACTTC.